This TCR beta chain was sequenced during a study of T-cell reconstitution after alpha-beta-depleted transplantation in children. Findings and caveats of the study: By one year post-transplant, T-cell counts and diversity largely arose from T cells that were newly produced. By about two months after transplant, alpha-beta T cells reportedly arose from several hundred graft clones that had expanded. Some patients owed their high day-60 TCRbeta diversity to surviving recipient T cells and thymic progenitors.

Unique molecular identifiers were incorporated into the prepared TCRbeta library. TCRdb fed the PCR reads into MiXCR, producing one record per CDR3 protein. The table lists under 450,000 distinct CDR3 sequences, 16% of them singletons. This clonotype has more than one count but fewer than ten. Antigen specificity is unknown. V shed 0 bases and J shed 2 bases, with 11 bases lying between them. The CDR3 contains 15 residues. Germline CDR1 is DFQATT and CDR2 is SNEGSKA (reference sequence). The TCR sequence derives from a boy in the first two years of life who had a stem cell transplant for Wiskott-Aldrich syndrome, so the T cells may come from the graft donor. The specimen was PBMCs, mostly from graft donor cells, collected 360 days after TCRalphabeta/CD19-depleted stem cell transplant. The chain is built from TRBV20-1 and TRBJ1-3; D unclear. DNA of the CDR3: TGCAGTGCTAGAGATTCGGGGAGGGCTGGAAACACCATATATTTT. Its protein product is CSARDSGRAGNTIYF.